The source of this T cell receptor (beta chain) is a study of Graves' ophthalmopathy and Graves' hyperthyroidism (dated by TCRdb to the late 2010s). Some background on the complete study: Peripheral blood samples were taken at the time of initial diagnosis, before any treatment was given. The study used signatures of the TCR beta repertoire to tell Graves' ophthalmopathy apart from Graves' hyperthyroidism and to predict which patients would progress to ophthalmopathy. In total, approximately 130 blood samples were TCR-sequenced: approximately 42 ophthalmopathy, around 75 hyperthyroidism and 17 hyperthyroidism-to-ophthalmopathy patients. To explore V-J signatures distinguishing ophthalmopathy from hyperthyroidism, a discovery set of roughly 100 patients (about 43 ophthalmopathy, 55 to 60 stable hyperthyroidism) was enrolled. For independent validation, a separate cohort was made up of around 18 hyperthyroidism patients plus 17 patients who later progressed from hyperthyroidism to ophthalmopathy. In a handful of hyperthyroidism patients, the T-cell repertoires found in thyroid tissue were compared with those found in blood. After sampling, hyperthyroidism patients received methimazole starting at 30 mg daily, and ophthalmopathy patients received high-dose intravenous methylprednisolone. The 75 to 100 discovery patients were randomly split 7:3 into training and test sets. Results the study describes overall, beyond this receptor: No statistical method was used to predetermine the sample size, and group allocation was not hidden from the investigators. In validation, the model predicted ophthalmopathy progression with 70.59% sensitivity and approximately 78% specificity; some 13 predicted patients were CT-confirmed with GO in a median of about 6.1 months. Most of the expanded thyroid clonotypes with a frequency above 0.001 were also detected in blood, and it was suggested that the thyroid immune response may be reflected by blood repertoires. In cross-validation, the 13-signature model distinguished ophthalmopathy from stable hyperthyroidism with around 90% sensitivity and over 81% specificity, while in the test set the corresponding values were about 80% and 75%.

There are 15 amino acids in the CDR3, from cysteine to phenylalanine inclusive. Kept here is only the CDR3 DNA, which spans 45 bases and is read in frame from base 1. The germline V gene encodes CDR1 MNHEY and CDR2 SMNVEV (reference sequence). After removal of 5 bases from V and 3 bases from J, the junction retains 7 bases not matched to a gene. Ophthalmopathy patients were characterized by moderately to severely active disease, a Clinical Activity Score of at least 3, a NOSPECS grade of at least 4, and a disease duration under 3 months. Patients with other autoimmune diseases, uncontrolled infections, pregnancy or lactation were excluded. Clinical symptoms, serum thyroxine, TRAb, thyroid ultrasound and orbital computed tomography were used for diagnosis. Using Ficoll-Paque density gradient centrifugation, PBMCs were isolated from about 10 ml of fresh peripheral blood. Trizol reagent was used to extract the total RNA, and its quality was then checked on an Agilent 2100 Bioanalyzer.

This clonotype showed up many times. The antigen it binds to is not known. Base qualities are not provided; no much larger clone lies one nucleotide away. TCR beta CDR3 regions were amplified from RNA transcripts for repertoire sequencing. HTBI primers and the Qiagen OneStep RT-PCR kit were used in a first-round RT-PCR, which was followed by a second-round multiplex PCR, size selection and purification. Libraries were sequenced on an Illumina HiSeq2000 using paired-end 100 bp reads. Per the source publication's procedure: SOAPnuke was used for read processing, and reads with adapters, uncalled bases, a mean Phred below 15, or no exact constant-primer or identifier match were discarded. COPE v1.2.5 was used to merge the high-quality paired reads. Each unique nucleotide sequence was treated as a clonotype, and MiTCR v1.1 was used to align the clonotypes to the IMGT TRB V, D and J references. Analysis was restricted to V-J combinations with a frequency above 0.0001, which covered over 98% of repertoires. For each V-J combination, a TCR clonal expansion and chaos score was defined as the ratio of F50 clonal expansion to chaos observed in the TCRdist matrix. Welch's t-statistics and random forest were used to narrow the features down to more than 10 V-J combinations, which were then fed into a naive Bayes classifier. The Morisita-Horn index was used to measure how similar the thyroid and blood repertoires were. TCRdb passed the public sequencing reads through fastp at Q25 and MiXCR, retaining productive beta sequences. CDR3 protein duplicates are merged, each entry listing the most common genes and DNA. TCRdb, not the authors, supplied the V and J calls. This sample has about half a million distinct CDR3 sequences in its table, and 13% to 15% of those were observed once. The leading ten clones occupy about a tenth of the sample.

The material sequenced was blood. The sequence was obtained from a woman aged 25 to 45 with Graves' ophthalmopathy. Donor details come from another sample of the same person, matched by shared clones. The V and J segments used are TRBV27 and TRBJ1-2; the central 9 bases match TRBD1. CDR3 protein: CASSHRRTGDYGYTF. The sequenced DNA is TGTGCCAGCAGTCACCGGCGGACAGGGGACTATGGCTACACCTTC.